These 25 T cell receptor beta chains came from one sample sequenced in a study of T cell changes during pregnancy in multiple sclerosis (dated by TCRdb to the late 2010s). The library was produced with the immunoSEQ multiplex PCR assay. Sourced from immuneACCESS, this table was stored by TCRdb with only in-frame sequences that have V and J called. A share of the clones is absent; for the studies checked, an unresolved V gene accounts for under half, and the remainder has no known explanation. The sample table lists 60,000 to 75,000 clones, around 92% of them with a count of one. The ten biggest clones cover 1.1% to 1.5% of the sample. Sequences were derived from peripheral blood, sampled in the second trimester of pregnancy. The receptor source for this set is a female donor in good health, enrolled as a control in a pregnancy study.

The chain couples TRBV28 to TRBJ2-7, with D possibly TRBD1 on 6 matching bases. Germline values: CDR1 MDHEN, CDR2 SYDVKM. There are 16 residues in the CDR3. Trimming took 3 bases from V and 2 from J, leaving 17 bases between them. The CDR3 region is CASSFKRQEPTYEQYF. In nucleotides, the CDR3 is TGTGCCAGCAGTTTCAAACGACAGGAACCTACCTACGAGCAGTACTTC. Combining the CDR3 with reference TRBV28 and TRBJ2-7 gives the whole variable domain DVKVTQSSRYLVKRTGEKVFLECVQDMDHENMFWYRQDPGLGLRLIYFSYDVKMKEKGDIPEGYSVSREKKERFSLILESASTNQTSMYLCASSFKRQEPTYEQYFGPGTRLTVT.

V usage is TRBV18 and J usage is TRBJ1-6, with D perhaps matching TRBD1 (6 bases). The CDR3 consists of 15 residues. V lost 3 bases, J lost 13 bases, and 19 bases lay in between. Germline V gene lookup returns CDR1 KGHSH and CDR2 LQKENI. The CDR3 DNA follows: TGTGCCAGCTCACCGGGGGCAGGAGCTTCGGGGCCCCTCCACTTT. Amino acids: CASSPGAGASGPLHF. The full variable domain, in which reference TRBV18 and TRBJ1-6 provide the parts outside the CDR3, is NAGVMQNPRHLVRRRGQEARLRCSPMKGHSHVYWYRQLPEEGLKFMVYLQKENIIDESGMPKERFSAEFPKEGPSILRIQQVVRGDSAAYFCASSPGAGASGPLHFGNGTRLTVT.

The chain has TRBV2 and TRBJ2-7; D remains unclear. Germline V gene sequence: CDR1 SNHLY, CDR2 FYNNEI. V lost 6 bases and J lost 1, with 10 bases in between. This CDR3 region has 13 residues. Written as DNA, the CDR3 is TGTGCCAGCAGAAAAGCCCCTTCCTACGAGCAGTACTTC. This encodes CASRKAPSYEQYF.

This sequence joins TRBV7-6 and TRBJ2-5, with TRBD2 identical over 10 bases. CDR3 length: 14 amino acids. Per the germline V gene, CDR1 is SGHVS and CDR2 is FNYEAQ. J was trimmed by 3 bases and V by 5 bases; bases with no gene match: 3. CDR3 in DNA: TGTGCCAGCAGCCAAGGACTAGCGGAAGAGACCCAGTACTTC. Its translation: CASSQGLAEETQYF.

The genes are TRBV11-2 and TRBJ1-1, with TRBD1 matching 9 bases. The CDR3 contains 13 residues. J was trimmed by 4 bases and V by 5 bases; bases with no gene match: 2. The germline V gene has CDR1 SGHAT and CDR2 FQNNGV. Here the CDR3 reads CASSGQGSTEAFF. Here the CDR3 DNA reads TGTGCCAGCAGCGGACAGGGGAGCACTGAAGCTTTCTTT.

J is TRBJ2-7 and V is TRBV2; 7 nucleotides line up with TRBD2. From germline, CDR1 is SNHLY and CDR2 FYNNEI. The CDR3 extends over 15 amino acids. The V gene end was trimmed by 3 bases and the J gene end by 3 bases; junction bases not matched to a gene: 8. CDR3 sequence: CASSEPLAYDYEQYF. In DNA, the CDR3 is TGTGCCAGCAGTGAGCCACTAGCGTACGACTACGAGCAGTACTTC.

The rearrangement joins TRBV7-3 to TRBJ2-3, with TRBD1 identical over 9 bases. CDR1 SGHTA and CDR2 FQGTGA come from the germline V gene. V gave up 5 bases and J gave up 0 bases; unmatched junction bases: 6. The CDR3 extends over 16 amino acids. The CDR3 loop is CASSLQGAISTDTQYF. In DNA form, the CDR3 reads TGTGCCAGCAGCCTACAGGGGGCGATAAGCACAGATACGCAGTATTTT.

The chain couples TRBV19 to TRBJ1-1, with D hard to call. V lost 4 bases and J 4 bases, leaving 10 bases between the germline ends. The CDR3 is 13 amino acids. CDR1 and CDR2 from the germline V gene are LNHDA and SQIVND (reference sequence). The CDR3 sequence: CASSKGAGTEAFF. The CDR3 DNA reads as TGTGCCAGTAGTAAGGGCGCGGGCACTGAAGCTTTCTTT.

This sequence joins TRBV11-3 and TRBJ2-1; 7 bases fit TRBD2. The CDR3 runs 13 residues. Germline CDR1 is SGHNT and CDR2 is YENEEA. The V and J ends lost 5 bases and 10 bases, in that order; junction bases with no gene match: 8. The CDR3 bases are TGTGCCAGCAGCGCGGGGGAAAAAATAGAGCAGTTCTTC. Amino acid sequence: CASSAGEKIEQFF.

V is TRBV11-2 and J is TRBJ1-2, with D perhaps matching TRBD1 (6 bases). With 6 bases removed from V and 4 bases from J, the gap between germline ends came to 18 bases. This CDR3 region has 15 residues. Germline V CDR1 and CDR2: SGHAT, FQNNGV. CDR3 nucleotide sequence: TGTGCCAGCAGTACAGGGTTTGGGGCCGCCTATGGCTACACCTTC. Translation gives CASSTGFGAAYGYTF.

The CDR3 sequence is CASRLDSSYNEQFF. CDR3 nucleotides: TGTGCCAGCAGACTGGACTCTTCCTACAATGAGCAGTTCTTC. V gene TRBV28 combines with J gene TRBJ2-1; possibly TRBD2 for D (5 bases). The CDR3 has 14 amino acids. Germline CDR1 is MDHEN and CDR2 is SYDVKM. Trimming shortened V by 6 bases and J by 1 base, and 10 bases separated the two germline ends.

The rearrangement links TRBV10-1 to TRBJ1-2; the D is unclear. Germline lookup yields CDR1 WNHNN and CDR2 SYGVQD (reference sequence). The length of the CDR3 is 12 residues. Between the trimmed V and J ends, which lost 3 bases and 8 bases, there was a span of 10 bases. The chain's CDR3 is CASSDGSWGYTF. CDR3 sequence (DNA): TGCGCCAGCAGTGATGGTAGCTGGGGCTACACCTTC.

The chain has TRBV4-2 and TRBJ2-5; possibly TRBD1 for D (5 bases). The CDR3 is 14 residues long. CDR1 and CDR2 (germline): LGHNA, YNFKEQ. Trimming took 0 bases from V and 0 from J, leaving 5 bases between them. The DNA for the CDR3 is TGTGCCAGCAGCCAAGAGGACAACCAAGAGACCCAGTACTTC. Amino acids: CASSQEDNQETQYF.

V and J are TRBV18 and TRBJ2-1; D is unresolved. The CDR3 sequence is 11 residues long. CDR1 is KGHSH, CDR2 LQKENI, per germline. V shed 1 base and J shed 10 bases, with 5 bases lying between them. CDR3 protein: CASSPRAEQFF. The CDR3 DNA follows: TGTGCCAGCTCACCACGAGCCGAGCAGTTCTTC. The complete variable domain, with remaining parts taken from reference TRBV18 and TRBJ2-1, reads NAGVMQNPRHLVRRRGQEARLRCSPMKGHSHVYWYRQLPEEGLKFMVYLQKENIIDESGMPKERFSAEFPKEGPSILRIQQVVRGDSAAYFCASSPRAEQFFGPGTRLTVL.

This rearrangement joins TRBV2 to TRBJ2-3, with TRBD1 identical over 8 bases. The CDR3 has 14 amino acids. V lost 6 bases to trimming and J lost 1 base; unmatched junction nucleotides: 3. Germline V gene sequence: CDR1 SNHLY, CDR2 FYNNEI. The CDR3 DNA reads as TGTGCCAGCAGGGACAGGGTCGGCACAGATACGCAGTATTTT. Translation: CASRDRVGTDTQYF.

This chain uses TRBV2 with TRBJ1-5; D might be TRBD1 (6 bases). The CDR3 is 14 amino acids. Trimming cost V 4 bases and J 7 bases, with 14 bases left between them. CDR1 is SNHLY and CDR2 is FYNNEI in the germline V gene. CDR3 bases: TGTGCCAGCAGTGCCCGGGACATGAGACAGCCCCAGCATTTT. The encoded protein is CASSARDMRQPQHF.

J is TRBJ2-2 and V is TRBV7-8; maybe TRBD1 (6 bases). In germline, CDR1 is SGHVS, CDR2 FQNEAQ. The CDR3 runs to 13 residues. Trimming removed 6 bases from V and 5 bases from J, with 10 bases in between. This CDR3 is CASSRQVTGELFF. Written as DNA, the CDR3 is TGTGCCAGCAGTCGACAGGTTACCGGGGAGCTGTTTTTT.

This clone was counted once. The rearrangement links TRBV5-1 to TRBJ2-3; no clear D. This CDR3 has 15 amino acids. V gave up 1 base and J gave up 2 bases, with 11 bases separating them. Germline V gives CDR1 SGHRS, CDR2 YFSETQ. The DNA for the CDR3 is TGCGCCAGCAGCTTGTATCGTCCTTACACAGATACGCAGTATTTT. Encoded protein: CASSLYRPYTDTQYF.

This sequence joins TRBV2 and TRBJ2-7, with 7 bases matching TRBD1. CDR1 and CDR2 (germline): SNHLY, FYNNEI. CDR3 length equals 15 residues. Trimming removed 11 bases from V and 0 bases from J; junction bases left unmatched: 13. The CDR3 spells CAGLPGQSISYEQYF. The DNA for the CDR3 is TGTGCCGGCCTTCCGGGACAGTCGATCTCCTACGAGCAGTACTTC. The full variable domain, its missing parts supplied by reference TRBV2 and TRBJ2-7, is EPEVTQTPSHQVTQMGQEVILRCVPISNHLYFYWYRQILGQKVEFLVSFYNNEISEKSEIFDDQFSVERPDGSNFTLKIRSTKLEDSAMYFCAGLPGQSISYEQYFGPGTRLTVT.

In this sample, this clone turned up once. The chain joins TRBV28 to TRBJ2-5, with 10 bases that match TRBD2. After removal of 7 bases from V and 4 bases from J, the junction contained 6 bases not matched to a gene. Germline values: CDR1 MDHEN, CDR2 SYDVKM. The CDR3 is 14 amino acids. The CDR3 spells CASILAGVSETQYF. DNA for the CDR3: TGTGCCAGCATCCTAGCGGGAGTCTCAGAGACCCAGTACTTC.

This clone was recorded only once. The CDR3 DNA sequence: TGTGCCACCAGCAGAGTTCGGGAAGGGGGGGATCAGCCCCAGCATTTT. It translates to CATSRVREGGDQPQHF. V is TRBV15 and J is TRBJ1-5; possible D gene TRBD1, 6 bases. This CDR3 is 16 amino acids long. The germline CDR1 and CDR2 sequences are LNHNV and YYDKDF (reference sequence). V was pared by 1 base and J by 5 bases, with 15 bases between.

The chain combines TRBV28 with TRBJ1-5; 7 nucleotides align to TRBD1. Looked up from germline, CDR1 is MDHEN and CDR2 is SYDVKM. The CDR3 sequence is 16 residues long. Germline trimming cut 2 bases from V and 0 bases from J; bases unmatched to any gene: 4. The CDR3 nucleotides read TGTGCCAGCAGTTTAACAGGGGCCTATAGCAATCAGCCCCAGCATTTT. It codes for CASSLTGAYSNQPQHF. The full variable domain, its missing parts supplied by reference TRBV28 and TRBJ1-5, is DVKVTQSSRYLVKRTGEKVFLECVQDMDHENMFWYRQDPGLGLRLIYFSYDVKMKEKGDIPEGYSVSREKKERFSLILESASTNQTSMYLCASSLTGAYSNQPQHFGDGTRLSIL.

The V gene is TRBV7-2, the J gene TRBJ2-3; 10 bases map to TRBD2. CDR3 size: 15 residues. CDR1 and CDR2 from the germline V gene are SGHTA and FQGNSA. Trimming removed 4 bases from V and 3 bases from J; junction bases left unmatched: 4. CDR3 residues: CASSSGLAPTDTQYF. The CDR3 nucleotides are TGTGCCAGCAGCTCGGGACTAGCGCCTACAGATACGCAGTATTTT.

The chain has TRBV29-1 and TRBJ2-2, with 7 bases matching TRBD2. The CDR3 contains 17 residues. V trimming: 0 bases; J trimming: 4 bases; junction bases outside the gene matches: 11. From germline, CDR1 is SQVTM and CDR2 ANQGSEA. This CDR3 is CSVEDVPGRGGTGELFF. The DNA for the CDR3 is TGCAGCGTTGAAGATGTTCCTGGCCGCGGGGGCACCGGGGAGCTGTTTTTT.

The chain combines TRBV7-8 with TRBJ2-7; the D gene is possibly TRBD1 (6 bases). The CDR3 is 15 amino acids. V shed 3 bases and J shed 5 bases, with 17 bases lying between them. Per germline, CDR1 SGHVS and CDR2 FQNEAQ. Written as DNA, the CDR3 is TGTGCCAGCAGCTTCTTAGGACAGCCGGCGGACGAGCAGTACTTC. This sequence encodes CASSFLGQPADEQYF.